A few counts support the clone carrying this T cell receptor (beta chain). The entry originates in a study of blood T cell repertoires in COVID-19. CDR3 length: 16 residues. V dropped 4 bases and J dropped 1 base, with 16 bases sitting between them. Germline CDR1 is SGHRS and CDR2 is YFSETQ. The repertoire was sequenced with immunoSEQ multiplex PCR; TCRdb's copy has only in-frame clones and lacks some. The table has about 250,000 clones, around 89% seen once. What was sequenced was peripheral blood. The chain has TRBV5-1 and TRBJ2-3, with D perhaps TRBD1 (6 bases). This clonotype originated in a woman between 35 and 50 years old who had recovered from COVID-19. The CDR3 loop is CASSRKTGPGTDTQYF. In DNA form, the CDR3 reads TGCGCCAGCAGCCGGAAGACAGGCCCGGGCACAGATACGCAGTATTTT.